A single sample gave rise to the 5 T cell receptor beta chains below, sequenced in a study of response to subunit inactivated influenza vaccine. TCRdb itself ran the RT-PCR reads through MiXCR, one entry per CDR3 protein. The table has 650,000 to 800,000 distinct CDR3 sequences, approximately 15% seen once. Sequenced here: PBMCs from blood, sampled 14 to 15 days before vaccination. The source of these receptors is a man over 45 who received an inactivated influenza vaccine.

The sample holds a few counts of this clonotype. The chain employs TRBV2 and TRBJ1-2; maybe TRBD1 (6 bases). The CDR3 spans 16 residues. Trimming removed 3 bases at V and 2 bases at J, with 16 bases between. Germline V gene sequence: CDR1 SNHLY, CDR2 FYNNEI. The CDR3 sequence: CASSDGRGGANYGYTF. The CDR3 coding sequence is TGTGCCAGCAGTGATGGGCGTGGGGGGGCCAACTATGGCTACACCTTC. Based on the CDR3 plus reference TRBV2 and TRBJ1-2, the full variable domain is EPEVTQTPSHQVTQMGQEVILRCVPISNHLYFYWYRQILGQKVEFLVSFYNNEISEKSEIFDDQFSVERPDGSNFTLKIRSTKLEDSAMYFCASSDGRGGANYGYTFGSGTRLTVV.

The rearrangement joins TRBV9 to TRBJ2-7; D call uncertain. V lost 2 bases to trimming and J lost 3 bases, with 12 bases between them. The CDR3 extends over 14 amino acids. Germline V gives CDR1 SGDLS, CDR2 YYNGEE. The CDR3 nucleotides are TGTGCCAGCAGCGTCGGGCGGAGTCTCTACGAGCAGTACTTC. Translating it yields CASSVGRSLYEQYF.

The chain has TRBV7-2 and TRBJ1-2; 7 bases line up with TRBD1. Losses at the gene ends were 5 bases for V and 5 bases for J; bases not matched to a gene: 14. Germline-derived CDR1 and CDR2 are SGHTA and FQGNSA. The CDR3 runs to 16 residues. CDR3 sequence (DNA): TGTGCCAGCAGCACTTTCACCCCGGGACAGTCATATGGCTACACCTTC. Protein product: CASSTFTPGQSYGYTF.

At least ten counts were recorded for this clonotype. The V call is TRBV12-3 or TRBV12-4, the J call TRBJ2-7; unclear D gene. Trimming pared 5 bases from V and 1 base from J, leaving 3 bases between. This CDR3 region has 11 residues. The DNA for the CDR3 is TGTGCCAGCAGTAAATCCTACGAGCAGTACTTC. Amino acids: CASSKSYEQYF.

This chain joins TRBV30 and TRBJ2-7; possibly TRBD1 for D (6 bases). Trimming pared 2 bases from V and 5 bases from J, leaving 16 bases between. CDR1 is GTSNPN, CDR2 SVGIG, per germline (reference sequence). CDR3 length equals 14 residues. The CDR3: CAWSFAGVGNEQYF. The CDR3 DNA reads as TGTGCCTGGAGTTTTGCAGGGGTCGGAAACGAGCAGTACTTC.